This T cell receptor (beta chain) was sequenced in a study of blood T cell repertoires in COVID-19. Study details: T cells, B-cell-depleted T cells, or PBMCs supplied cDNA or gDNA.

Original data processing: Researchers report that nucleated cell counts were estimated from reference gene primer amplification. Profiled with immunoSEQ multiplex PCR; TCRdb holds only in-frame clones, not every one. Clone size and V and J calls were adopted from that table, with D and trimming inferred from the DNA. The sample has hundreds of thousands of clones, about 83% seen once; the top ten hold over 0.95%. CDR3 length: 13 residues. V lost 10 bases to trimming and J lost 0 bases, with 12 bases between them. Seattle researchers signed up patients amid active infection and tracked them longitudinally.

Material: peripheral blood. The receptor was derived from a woman aged 25 to 39 with COVID-19, enrolled during active disease. The rearrangement joins TRBV12-3 or TRBV12-4 to TRBJ1-1; perhaps TRBD1 as D (6 bases). CDR3: CATMGQMNTEAFF. The CDR3 coding sequence is TGTGCCACCATGGGACAAATGAACACTGAAGCTTTCTTT.